One sample yielded the 27 T cell receptor beta chains listed below, sequenced in a study of cytomegalovirus exposure and HLA in healthy donors. 60 Vbeta and 13 Jbeta primers were used in PCR. Sequencing was performed with immunoSEQ multiplex PCR; in TCRdb, only in-frame clones are kept and a portion is missing. The sample records over 100,000 clones, around 66% being singletons. The sample comprised PBMCs. These receptors all come from a woman aged 40 to 50 in good health and CMV-seropositive.

The CDR3 DNA is TGTGCCAGCAGTTTGGCCCGGGACAGTGGGTATAATAATTCACCCCTCCACTTT. Translating gives CASSLARDSGYNNSPLHF. The chain links TRBV27 to TRBJ1-6, with 7 bases fitting TRBD1. CDR3 length: 18 residues. V was clipped by 3 bases and J by 5 bases; unmatched bases: 13. Germline V gene lookup returns CDR1 MNHEY and CDR2 SMNVEV (reference sequence).

This clone is a singleton in its sample. The J gene is TRBJ2-3, the V gene TRBV27; 10 positions match TRBD2. Trimming at V came to 5 bases and at J to 6 bases, leaving 8 bases not matched to a gene. Germline V CDR1 and CDR2: MNHEY, SMNVEV (reference sequence). This CDR3 is built from 15 residues. This CDR3 is CASSPLAGGPDTQYF. The CDR3 DNA sequence: TGTGCCAGCAGTCCCTTAGCGGGGGGCCCCGATACGCAGTATTTT.

The J gene is TRBJ1-1, the V gene TRBV6-5; D might be TRBD1 (6 bases). This CDR3 has 13 residues. The V end was cut by 6 bases, the J end by 3 bases, with 11 bases between. Germline values: CDR1 MNHEY, CDR2 SVGAGI. The CDR3 loop is CASSRQVDTEAFF. DNA for the CDR3: TGTGCCAGCAGCCGACAGGTAGACACTGAAGCTTTCTTT.

The chain couples TRBV9 to TRBJ1-1; 9 bases line up with TRBD1. V lost 4 bases and J lost 0; bases outside the gene matches: 7. The germline V gene has CDR1 SGDLS and CDR2 YYNGEE. The CDR3 is made up of 16 amino acids. The CDR3 is CASSPRTGVMNTEAFF. The CDR3 DNA reads as TGTGCCAGCAGCCCCCGGACAGGGGTTATGAACACTGAAGCTTTCTTT.

This clone was seen a single time. The chain is built from TRBV29-1 and TRBJ2-1, with a possible D match to TRBD2 (5 bases). The V and J ends lost 7 bases and 8 bases respectively, with 24 bases between them. Germline CDR1 and CDR2: SQVTM and ANQGSEA. The length of the CDR3 is 15 residues. CDR3 sequence (DNA): TGCAGCGCCATTGCTTCCGACGGGGTGAAGGATGAGCAGTTCTTC. Encoded protein: CSAIASDGVKDEQFF.

This chain connects TRBV29-1 to TRBJ2-5, with D perhaps matching TRBD2 (5 bases). Trimming cost V 4 bases and J 5 bases, with 11 bases left between them. Looked up from germline, CDR1 is SQVTM and CDR2 is ANQGSEA. This CDR3 has 12 amino acids. This CDR3 reads CSVGRGGETQYF. The CDR3 DNA follows: TGCAGCGTTGGTCGGGGTGGGGAGACCCAGTACTTC. Combining the CDR3 with reference TRBV29-1 and TRBJ2-5 gives the whole variable domain SAVISQKPSRDICQRGTSLTIQCQVDSQVTMMFWYRQQPGQSLTLIATANQGSEATYESGFVIDKFPISRPNLTFSTLTVSNMSPEDSSIYLCSVGRGGETQYFGPGTRLLVL.

This clone was recorded only once. The V gene is TRBV28, the J gene TRBJ1-5, with TRBD1 matching over 11 bases. V shed 7 bases and J 6 bases; nucleotides not matched to a gene: 5. Germline V gene data show CDR1 as MDHEN and CDR2 as SYDVKM. The CDR3 is 14 residues long. The CDR3 sequence is CASTEGTGGQPQHF. The CDR3 bases are TGTGCCAGCACCGAAGGGACAGGGGGTCAGCCCCAGCATTTT.

This chain connects TRBV9 to TRBJ1-2; D unclear. The V gene's germline CDR1 is SGDLS and CDR2 YYNGEE. The germline V and J ends were trimmed by 0 bases and 6 bases, with 9 bases remaining between them. The CDR3 has 13 residues. The CDR3 region is CASSVEERDGYTF. The CDR3 DNA is TGTGCCAGCAGCGTAGAAGAGAGGGATGGCTACACCTTC.

CDR3 protein: CASSLGGTGASNSPLHF. The CDR3 DNA follows: TGCGCCAGCAGCTTGGGTGGGACAGGGGCCAGTAATTCACCCCTCCACTTT. The chain recombines TRBV5-1 with TRBJ1-6, with 10 positions matching TRBD1. This CDR3 is built from 17 residues. Germline V CDR1 and CDR2: SGHRS, YFSETQ. V lost 0 bases and J lost 6; bases outside the gene matches: 6.

This chain connects TRBV5-1 to TRBJ1-1; D not resolved. This CDR3 region has 13 residues. Germline values: CDR1 SGHRS, CDR2 YFSETQ. The V gene lost 6 bases and the J gene lost 1 base, with 10 bases spanning the gap. CDR3 bases: TGCGCCAGCACAGACATCTCGAACACTGAAGCTTTCTTT. Translating gives CASTDISNTEAFF.

This chain uses TRBV9 with TRBJ1-4, with TRBD1 identical over 7 bases. CDR1 is SGDLS and CDR2 is YYNGEE in the germline V gene. Losses at the gene ends were 4 bases for V and 8 bases for J; bases not matched to a gene: 8. The CDR3 runs to 14 residues. Here the CDR3 reads CASSPSRGSEKLFF. Written as DNA, the CDR3 is TGTGCCAGCAGCCCCTCCAGGGGGTCGGAAAAACTGTTTTTT.

The sample holds a few counts of this clone. V gene TRBV7-2 combines with J gene TRBJ2-7; maybe TRBD1 (6 bases). The CDR3 is 12 amino acids. Germline CDR1 and CDR2: SGHTA and FQGNSA. Trimming removed 5 bases at V and 1 base at J, with 6 bases between. The CDR3 reads CASSTGSYEQYF. The DNA for the CDR3 is TGTGCCAGCAGCACAGGGTCCTACGAGCAGTACTTC.

V gene TRBV6-5 combines with J gene TRBJ2-7, with 8 bases identical to TRBD1. The V gene's germline CDR1 is MNHEY and CDR2 SVGAGI. Trimming removed 6 bases from V and 1 base from J; junction bases left unmatched: 8. The CDR3 is 15 amino acids. CDR3 nucleotides: TGTGCCAGCAGCAGAGGGACAGGCCTTTCCTACGAGCAGTACTTC. The encoded protein is CASSRGTGLSYEQYF.

This clone was detected only a few times. This rearrangement joins TRBV27 to TRBJ2-3; D perhaps matches TRBD1 (6 bases). The CDR3 consists of 16 residues. CDR1 and CDR2 from the germline V gene are MNHEY and SMNVEV (reference sequence). The V and J ends lost 8 bases and 1 base respectively, with 19 bases between them. As DNA, the CDR3 is TGTGCCAGCCTACCCGGACAGACCCGGGGCACAGATACGCAGTATTTT. Its translation is CASLPGQTRGTDTQYF.

The rearrangement joins TRBV6-1 to TRBJ2-7; tentatively, D is TRBD1 (5 bases). The CDR3 loop spans 13 amino acids. Looked up from germline, CDR1 is MNHNS and CDR2 is SASEGT. V shed 10 bases and J shed 3 bases, with 16 bases lying between them. The CDR3 loop is CATKDTGSYEQYF. CDR3 DNA: TGTGCCACCAAGGATACAGGAAGCTACGAGCAGTACTTC.

CDR3 nucleotides: TGTGCCAGCAGCACCGGACTAGCGGGGGGTAGGGAGACCCAGTACTTC. Protein sequence: CASSTGLAGGRETQYF. The chain recombines TRBV7-2 with TRBJ2-5, with 14 bases lining up with TRBD2. The CDR3 is 16 amino acids. The germline CDR1 and CDR2 sequences are SGHTA and FQGNSA. The V segment lost 5 bases and the J segment 5 bases; nucleotides outside the gene matches: 7.

V gene TRBV7-2 combines with J gene TRBJ2-7; 10 positions agree with TRBD2. V lost 5 bases and J lost 1; bases outside the gene matches: 8. This CDR3 is 16 amino acids long. CDR1 SGHTA and CDR2 FQGNSA come from the germline V gene. CDR3 residues: CASSTSGGAGSYEQYF. The CDR3 DNA sequence: TGTGCCAGCAGCACGAGCGGGGGGGCCGGTTCCTACGAGCAGTACTTC.

The V call is TRBV27, the J call TRBJ1-2; D ambiguous. V was clipped by 8 bases and J by 7 bases, with 5 bases between them. Germline values: CDR1 MNHEY, CDR2 SMNVEV (reference sequence). The CDR3 consists of 9 residues. DNA of the CDR3: TGTGCCAGCCGGGTTGGCTACACCTTC. This codes for CASRVGYTF.

This clone has only one observation. The V call is TRBV6-1, the J call TRBJ1-2, with D unclear. V lost 5 bases and J 2 bases, leaving 6 bases between the germline ends. The CDR3 length is 12 residues. Germline CDR1 and CDR2: MNHNS and SASEGT. CDR3 sequence: CASSLRNYGYTF. CDR3 bases: TGTGCCAGCAGTCTCAGGAACTATGGCTACACCTTC.

The chain employs TRBV19 and TRBJ2-7; perhaps TRBD2 as D (6 bases). The CDR3 totals 14 residues. Germline V gene lookup returns CDR1 LNHDA and CDR2 SQIVND (reference sequence). V was cut by 2 bases and J by 3 bases, with 11 bases left in between. The chain's CDR3 is CASSIQEGIYEQYF. The CDR3 DNA reads as TGTGCCAGTAGTATACAGGAGGGCATCTACGAGCAGTACTTC.

The chain combines TRBV2 with TRBJ2-5; tentatively, D is TRBD1 (6 bases). Trimming removed 3 bases from V and 3 bases from J, with 17 bases in between. The germline gives CDR1 SNHLY, CDR2 FYNNEI. This CDR3 has 16 amino acids. CDR3 DNA: TGTGCCAGCAGTGATGGTGGGGGCCGATTCAAAGAGACCCAGTACTTC. Amino acids: CASSDGGGRFKETQYF.

This rearrangement joins TRBV30 to TRBJ1-3; D uncertain. Looked up from germline, CDR1 is GTSNPN and CDR2 is SVGIG (reference sequence). This CDR3 is 15 amino acids long. Trimming removed 2 bases at V and 0 bases at J, with 11 bases between. CDR3 amino acids: CAWSPPGSSGNTIYF. The CDR3 bases are TGTGCCTGGAGTCCTCCCGGGAGCTCTGGAAACACCATATATTTT.

The V and J genes are TRBV2 and TRBJ1-1; D is unclear. CDR1 SNHLY and CDR2 FYNNEI come from the germline V gene. Trimming left V 8 bases short and J 5 bases short, with 12 bases between. CDR3 length: 12 amino acids. CDR3 region: CASSGSVTEAFF. As DNA, the CDR3 is TGTGCCAGCTCGGGGTCGGTAACTGAAGCTTTCTTT.

The J gene is TRBJ2-5, the V gene TRBV12-5; 8 nucleotides match TRBD2. CDR1 LGHNT and CDR2 FRNRAP come from the germline V gene. The J segment lost 5 bases and the V segment lost 5 bases, leaving 4 bases of the junction unmatched. The CDR3 loop spans 13 amino acids. The CDR3: CASGLGTRETQYF. CDR3 in DNA: TGTGCTAGTGGTCTCGGGACTAGGGAGACCCAGTACTTC.

This clone was found a few times. The J gene is TRBJ1-6, the V gene TRBV28; perhaps TRBD1 as D (5 bases). Germline V CDR1 and CDR2: MDHEN, SYDVKM. V was clipped by 2 bases and J by 7 bases, with 12 bases between them. This CDR3 is built from 15 residues. CDR3 region: CASSLGAAGNSPLHF. In DNA, the CDR3 is TGTGCCAGCAGTTTAGGGGCTGCGGGGAATTCACCCCTCCACTTT.

V gene TRBV5-1 combines with J gene TRBJ2-3, with 9 bases matching TRBD2. This CDR3 is built from 14 residues. Per germline, CDR1 SGHRS and CDR2 YFSETQ. Trimming removed 6 bases from V and 5 bases from J; junction bases left unmatched: 7. The CDR3, as DNA: TGCGCCAGCAAGGCAGCGGGGGGATTAGATACGCAGTATTTT. Translation: CASKAAGGLDTQYF.

The V call is TRBV13, the J call TRBJ1-5, with a tentative D call TRBD1 (6 bases). The V end was cut by 5 bases, the J end by 0 bases, with 23 bases between. Germline V gene sequence: CDR1 PRHDT, CDR2 FYEKMQ (reference sequence). The CDR3 runs to 19 residues. The CDR3, as DNA: TGTGCCAGCAGCCGACGAGGCGCCTGGACAGCATATAGCAATCAGCCCCAGCATTTT. Translated: CASSRRGAWTAYSNQPQHF.